This entry lists 6 T cell receptor beta chains sequenced from one sample in a study of blood T cell repertoires in COVID-19. Generated by immunoSEQ multiplex PCR, the TCRdb table keeps only in-frame clones and is missing some. The data show some 250,000 clones, approximately 86% seen once. The specimen was peripheral blood. These TCRs come from a woman between 55 and 75 years old with COVID-19, enrolled during active disease.

This clone appeared once. V usage is TRBV14 and J usage is TRBJ2-2; tentative D call: TRBD1 (5 bases). The CDR3 has 16 amino acids. Germline V lookup: CDR1 SGHDN, CDR2 FVKESK. The V end was cut by 2 bases, the J end by 2 bases, with 12 bases between. CDR3 loop: CASSQQGPTNTGELFF. The CDR3 nucleotides read TGTGCCAGCAGCCAACAGGGCCCAACAAACACCGGGGAGCTGTTTTTT.

V usage is TRBV5-1 and J usage is TRBJ1-1; tentative D call: TRBD1 (5 bases). V was trimmed by 4 bases and J by 0 bases, leaving 13 bases between them. The CDR3 contains 15 residues. CDR1 SGHRS and CDR2 YFSETQ come from the germline V gene. CDR3 sequence reads: CASSPRGGVNTEAFF. The CDR3 DNA reads TGCGCCAGCAGCCCCCGGGGGGGGGTGAACACTGAAGCTTTCTTT.

The chain couples TRBV6-5 to TRBJ1-5, with D unresolved. Per germline, CDR1 MNHEY and CDR2 SVGAGI. The CDR3 is 13 residues long. The V end lost 7 bases, the J end lost 2 bases, and 9 bases lay between the germline ends. For the CDR3, the DNA is TGTGCCAGCATACTGGCGGGCAATCAGCCCCAGCATTTT. Translation gives CASILAGNQPQHF.

The chain has TRBV11-1 and TRBJ1-6; 8 bases are shared with TRBD1. V lost 4 bases, J lost 2 bases, and 1 base stayed unmatched. From germline, CDR1 is SGHAT and CDR2 FQDESV (reference sequence). The CDR3 contains 15 residues. CDR3 DNA: TGTGCCAGCAGCTGGGACAGGACCTATAATTCACCCCTCCACTTT. It specifies CASSWDRTYNSPLHF.

On this clone: In the same sample, other DNA sequences code for this CDR3. The chain has TRBV11-2 and TRBJ1-3; 7 bases map to TRBD1. Losses at the gene ends were 1 base for V and 4 bases for J; bases not matched to a gene: 7. The length of the CDR3 is 16 residues. In germline, CDR1 is SGHAT, CDR2 FQNNGV. CDR3: CASSLGGGASGNTIYF. The CDR3 DNA follows: TGTGCCAGCAGCTTAGGAGGGGGCGCGTCGGGAAACACCATATATTTT.

This clone was seen a few times. This chain uses TRBV5-8 with TRBJ2-1, with 8 bases matching TRBD2. The CDR3 spans 16 residues. Germline-derived CDR1 and CDR2 are SGHTS and YDEGEE. V dropped 4 bases and J dropped 4; count of bases not matched to a gene: 10. CDR3 DNA sequence: TGTGCCAGCAGCGGCACGAGGAGCGGGAGTTACAATGAGCAGTTCTTC. Translation: CASSGTRSGSYNEQFF.